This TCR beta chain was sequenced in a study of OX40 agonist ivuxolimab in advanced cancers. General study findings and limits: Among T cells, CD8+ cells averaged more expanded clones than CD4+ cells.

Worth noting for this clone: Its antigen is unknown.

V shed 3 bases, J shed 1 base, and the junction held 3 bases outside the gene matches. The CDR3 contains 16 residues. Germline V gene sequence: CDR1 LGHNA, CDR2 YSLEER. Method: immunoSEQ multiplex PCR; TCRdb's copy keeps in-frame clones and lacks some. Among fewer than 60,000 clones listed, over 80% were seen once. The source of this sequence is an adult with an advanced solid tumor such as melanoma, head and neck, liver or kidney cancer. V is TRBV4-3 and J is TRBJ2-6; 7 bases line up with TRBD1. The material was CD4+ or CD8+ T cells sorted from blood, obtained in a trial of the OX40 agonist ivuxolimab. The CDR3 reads CASSQNRGSGANVLTF. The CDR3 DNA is TGCGCCAGCAGCCAGAACAGGGGTTCTGGGGCCAACGTCCTGACTTTC.